This paragraph reports one T cell receptor beta chain. Isolated PBMCs totaled at least 6.5 million in each sample. The V gene's germline CDR1 is SGHVS and CDR2 FNYEAQ. Trimming took off 5 bases at V and 4 bases at J, with 17 bases between the two ends. The CDR3 totals 15 residues. This sample is drawn from a study of blood T cells in healthy people across ages. A J-beta primer mix and a sample-barcoded 5' primer were used in a second PCR of about 6 to 12 cycles. TCRdb re-analysed the 5' RACE reads in MiXCR, keeping a single row per CDR3 protein. The sample lists 650,000 to 800,000 distinct CDR3 sequences, around 45% occurring once.

The sample taken for sequencing was blood. The TCR comes from a man between 60 and 70 years old in good health. The rearrangement joins TRBV7-6 to TRBJ2-5; D may be TRBD1 (5 bases). The DNA of the CDR3 is TGTGCCAGCAGCCCCTCAGGGCGCGATGGAGAGACCCAGTACTTC. Amino acid sequence: CASSPSGRDGETQYF.